The 17 T cell receptor beta chains below come from one sample, sequenced in a study of cytomegalovirus exposure and HLA in healthy donors. The PCR employed 60 Vbeta primers together with 13 Jbeta primers. Clones were sequenced by immunoSEQ multiplex PCR, and TCRdb holds only the in-frame ones, with some missing. The table lists 150,000 to 200,000 clones, around 82% of them singletons. Material: PBMCs. The receptors come from a man aged 35-49 years in good health and CMV-seronegative.

The genes are TRBV19 and TRBJ2-1, with a weak D call TRBD2 (6 bases). This CDR3 spans 15 amino acids. The germline V gene encodes CDR1 LNHDA and CDR2 SQIVND (reference sequence). Trimming stripped 3 bases from V and 4 bases from J, with 13 bases between. Written as DNA, the CDR3 is TGTGCCAGTAGTATGGCGGGGCGGACTTACAATGAGCAGTTCTTC. Translated: CASSMAGRTYNEQFF.

The chain joins TRBV6-4 to TRBJ2-1, with D possibly matching TRBD2 (6 bases). The CDR3 spans 15 residues. The ends were cut back, 8 bases at V and 3 bases at J, with 17 bases in the middle. The V gene's germline CDR1 is MRHNA and CDR2 SNTAGT. CDR3 nucleotide sequence: TGTGCCAGCTCGGCTTCCGGGGGTAACTACAATGAGCAGTTCTTC. Residues: CASSASGGNYNEQFF.

The chain employs TRBV4-3 and TRBJ1-2; maybe TRBD1 (5 bases). Trimming removed 1 base from V and 2 bases from J, with 14 bases in between. CDR1 LGHNA and CDR2 YSLEER come from the germline V gene. The CDR3 sequence is 16 residues long. CDR3 nucleotides: TGCGCCAGCAGCCAAGCCCTAGGCGGGGGGAACTATGGCTACACCTTC. It is translated as CASSQALGGGNYGYTF.

V usage is TRBV7-3 and J usage is TRBJ2-3; possibly TRBD2 for D (6 bases). CDR1 SGHTA and CDR2 FQGTGA come from the germline V gene. V lost 8 bases, J lost 2 bases, and 14 bases lay in between. The CDR3 runs 14 residues. The CDR3 here is CASGRGGDTDTQYF. CDR3 nucleotides: TGTGCCAGCGGACGGGGCGGGGACACAGATACGCAGTATTTT.

The rearrangement links TRBV10-1 to TRBJ2-2, with a tentative D call TRBD1 (6 bases). Between the trimmed V and J ends, which lost 9 bases and 0 bases, there was a span of 8 bases. Germline V gene sequence: CDR1 WNHNN, CDR2 SYGVQD (reference sequence). The CDR3 spans 13 residues. CDR3 in amino acids: CASGTPNTGELFF. CDR3 coding DNA: TGCGCCAGTGGGACACCGAACACCGGGGAGCTGTTTTTT.

This clone has just a few counts. The CDR3, as DNA: TGTGCCAGCAGCCGGACAGGCTACAATCAGCCCCAGCATTTT. Translating it yields CASSRTGYNQPQHF. The genes are TRBV5-6 and TRBJ1-5, with 7 bases fitting TRBD1. Germline V lookup: CDR1 SGHDT, CDR2 YYEEEE. The CDR3 is 14 amino acids. The trim removed 4 bases at V and 3 bases at J, leaving 4 bases unmatched.

The table lists this clone with a few counts. The V gene is TRBV5-4, the J gene TRBJ1-2, with D perhaps matching TRBD1 (5 bases). The CDR3 covers 13 residues. The germline V and J ends were trimmed by 0 bases and 4 bases, with 7 bases remaining between them. From germline, CDR1 is SGHNT and CDR2 YYREEE (reference sequence). The CDR3 region is CASSLGGTYGYTF. CDR3 nucleotides: TGTGCCAGCAGCTTGGGGGGCACCTATGGCTACACCTTC.

The chain combines TRBV9 with TRBJ2-5, with 10 bases matching TRBD2. Germline CDR1 is SGDLS and CDR2 is YYNGEE. After removal of 0 bases from V and 5 bases from J, the junction contained 7 bases not matched to a gene. This CDR3 has 16 residues. CDR3 DNA sequence: TGTGCCAGCAGCGTAGGGAGTAGCGGGGGGCCGGAGACCCAGTACTTC. Amino acid sequence: CASSVGSSGGPETQYF.

The chain is built from TRBV9 and TRBJ2-2; 8 bases map to TRBD2. Trimming at V came to 0 bases and at J to 4 bases, leaving 2 bases not matched to a gene. Per the germline V gene, CDR1 is SGDLS and CDR2 is YYNGEE. The CDR3 runs to 15 residues. CDR3 nucleotides: TGTGCCAGCAGCGTAGTCGGGGGGGCCACCGGGGAGCTGTTTTTT. As protein: CASSVVGGATGELFF.

This sequence joins TRBV7-8 and TRBJ2-7; maybe TRBD1 (5 bases). Germline V gene data show CDR1 as SGHVS and CDR2 as FQNEAQ. CDR3 size: 12 residues. Trimming stripped 5 bases from V and 10 bases from J, with 15 bases between. The DNA for the CDR3 is TGTGCCAGCAGCCTCGACAGCCCGGACCAGTACTTC. It encodes CASSLDSPDQYF.

V gene TRBV28 combines with J gene TRBJ1-4; TRBD1 might be the D (6 bases). This CDR3 is 13 amino acids long. The V and J ends lost 8 bases and 6 bases respectively, with 13 bases between them. The germline V gene encodes CDR1 MDHEN and CDR2 SYDVKM. The CDR3 DNA reads TGTGCCAGCGGTCGGGGGGGCGATGAAAAACTGTTTTTT. It codes for CASGRGGDEKLFF.

The chain recombines TRBV14 with TRBJ1-3, with D maybe TRBD1 (5 bases). V lost 1 base and J 0 bases, leaving 13 bases between the germline ends. This CDR3 has 17 residues. Germline V gene lookup returns CDR1 SGHDN and CDR2 FVKESK. The CDR3 loop is CASSQVAGRTSGNTIYF. The CDR3, as DNA: TGTGCCAGCAGCCAAGTGGCGGGACGGACCTCTGGAAACACCATATATTTT.

J is TRBJ1-5 and V is TRBV4-1, with TRBD1 matching over 9 bases. The germline V gene has CDR1 MGHRA and CDR2 YSYEKL. The V and J ends lost 3 bases and 5 bases, in that order; junction bases with no gene match: 5. This CDR3 is built from 15 residues. The chain's CDR3 is CASSQTGTGHQPQHF. The DNA for the CDR3 is TGCGCCAGCAGCCAGACCGGGACAGGGCATCAGCCCCAGCATTTT.

This chain connects TRBV5-1 to TRBJ1-2; D ambiguous. CDR1 and CDR2 from the germline V gene are SGHRS and YFSETQ. Trimming stripped 2 bases from V and 10 bases from J, with 15 bases between. This CDR3 contains 13 residues. CDR3: CASSFQRAGDYTF. Here the CDR3 DNA reads TGCGCCAGCAGCTTTCAGCGGGCGGGCGACTACACCTTC.

This clone was seen a handful of times. V and J are TRBV5-6 and TRBJ1-1; no reliable D call. CDR1 and CDR2 from the germline V gene are SGHDT and YYEEEE. The CDR3 covers 16 residues. V lost 0 bases, J lost 4 bases, and 16 bases lay in between. CDR3 in amino acids: CASSLVVQEVGTEAFF. In DNA, the CDR3 is TGTGCCAGCAGCTTGGTAGTGCAAGAGGTGGGCACTGAAGCTTTCTTT.

The CDR3 here is CASSISGAGANVLTF. As DNA, the CDR3 is TGTGCCAGTAGTATCTCGGGGGCTGGGGCCAACGTCCTGACTTTC. The chain combines TRBV19 with TRBJ2-6; tentatively, D is TRBD2 (6 bases). This CDR3 region has 15 residues. V was trimmed by 3 bases and J by 2 bases, leaving 8 bases between them. In germline, CDR1 is LNHDA, CDR2 SQIVND (reference sequence).

This chain joins TRBV4-1 and TRBJ1-1, with D possibly being TRBD1 (6 bases). The CDR3 sequence is 15 residues long. V gave up 1 base and J gave up 0 bases, with 9 bases separating them. Germline V CDR1 and CDR2: MGHRA, YSYEKL. The CDR3 protein is CASSQGTAMNTEAFF. Written as DNA, the CDR3 is TGCGCCAGCAGCCAAGGGACAGCAATGAACACTGAAGCTTTCTTT.